The present T cell receptor (beta chain) was sequenced within a study of T-cell memory formation after mild COVID-19. The study's findings and limits: The finding that pre-infection memory included some responding clones suggested that cross-reactive memory joined. Clones contracting over day 15 to 85 were CD4/CD8 balanced, with later expanders leaning CD4+. SARS-CoV-2 specificity of second-wave clones peaking day 37 was unconfirmed.

Trimming cost V 5 bases and J 2 bases; bases outside gene matches: 10. The length of the CDR3 is 16 residues. Looked up from germline, CDR1 is SGHVS and CDR2 is FNYEAQ. Constant-segment primers were used for 5'RACE, and the resulting TCR alpha and TCR beta cDNA libraries carried sample barcodes and UMIs. TCRdb recomputed calls from the 5' RACE reads with MiXCR, one row per CDR3 protein. The repertoire consists of over 130,000 distinct CDR3 sequences, with 13% to 15% occurring once and the leading ten covering more than 25%. On this clonotype itself: Its antigen is undetermined.

The chain combines TRBV7-6 with TRBJ2-7; 9 positions agree with TRBD1. The clonotype comes from an adult woman who had mild COVID-19 (a few samples of this study predate the infection). Cell type and time point are not known. Sequencing was performed on PBMCs or a T cell subset sorted from them (not recorded which). The CDR3 sequence: CASSEASGTGTYEQYF. DNA for the CDR3: TGTGCCAGCAGCGAAGCATCCGGGACAGGGACCTACGAGCAGTACTTC.